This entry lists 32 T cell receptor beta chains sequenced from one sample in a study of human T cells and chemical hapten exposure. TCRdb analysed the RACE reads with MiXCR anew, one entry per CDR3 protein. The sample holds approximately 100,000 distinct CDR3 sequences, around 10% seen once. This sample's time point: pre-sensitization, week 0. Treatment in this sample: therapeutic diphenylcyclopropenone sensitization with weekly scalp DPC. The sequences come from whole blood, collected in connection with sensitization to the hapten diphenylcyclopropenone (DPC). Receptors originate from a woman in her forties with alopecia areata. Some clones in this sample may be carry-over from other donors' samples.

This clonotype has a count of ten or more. CDR3 sequence (DNA): TGTGCCAGCAGTGAACCCCGGGCTAGCGGGGACAGAGAGACCCAGTACTTC. This encodes CASSEPRASGDRETQYF. This rearrangement joins TRBV25-1 to TRBJ2-5; 9 bases match TRBD2. The germline V gene encodes CDR1 MGHDK and CDR2 SYGVNS. The CDR3 extends over 17 amino acids. V was clipped by 2 bases and J by 4 bases; unmatched bases: 11.

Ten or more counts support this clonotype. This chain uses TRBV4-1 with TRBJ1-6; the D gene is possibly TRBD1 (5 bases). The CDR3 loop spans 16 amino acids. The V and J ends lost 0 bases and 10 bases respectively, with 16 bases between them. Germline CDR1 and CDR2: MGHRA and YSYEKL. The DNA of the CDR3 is TGCGCCAGCAGCCAAGAGGGCTGGCAGGGTGGGTCACCCCTCCACTTT. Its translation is CASSQEGWQGGSPLHF.

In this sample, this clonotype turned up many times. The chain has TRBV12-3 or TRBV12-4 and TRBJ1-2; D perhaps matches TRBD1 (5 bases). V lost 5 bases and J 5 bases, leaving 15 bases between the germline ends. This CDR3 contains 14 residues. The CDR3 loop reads CASSPSDSTYGYTF. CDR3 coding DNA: TGTGCCAGCAGTCCGTCCGACAGTACATATGGCTACACCTTC.

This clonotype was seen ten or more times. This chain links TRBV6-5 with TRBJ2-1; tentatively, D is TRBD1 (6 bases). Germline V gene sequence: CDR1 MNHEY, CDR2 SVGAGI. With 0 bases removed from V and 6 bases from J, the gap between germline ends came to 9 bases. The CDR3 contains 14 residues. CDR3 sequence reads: CASSYSAGVNEQFF. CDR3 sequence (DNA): TGTGCCAGCAGTTACTCCGCAGGGGTCAATGAGCAGTTCTTC.

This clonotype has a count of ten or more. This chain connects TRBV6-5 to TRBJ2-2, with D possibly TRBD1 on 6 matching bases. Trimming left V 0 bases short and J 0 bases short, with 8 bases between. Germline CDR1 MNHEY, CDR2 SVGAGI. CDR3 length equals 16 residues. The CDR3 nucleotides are TGTGCCAGCAGTTACTCTAGGACAGCGAACACCGGGGAGCTGTTTTTT. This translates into CASSYSRTANTGELFF.

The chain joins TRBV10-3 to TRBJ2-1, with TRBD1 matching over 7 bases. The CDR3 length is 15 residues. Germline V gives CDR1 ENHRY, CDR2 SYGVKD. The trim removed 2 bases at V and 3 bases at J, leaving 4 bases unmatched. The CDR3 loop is CAISESRGNYNEQFF. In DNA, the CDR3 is TGTGCCATCAGTGAGAGCAGGGGGAACTACAATGAGCAGTTCTTC.

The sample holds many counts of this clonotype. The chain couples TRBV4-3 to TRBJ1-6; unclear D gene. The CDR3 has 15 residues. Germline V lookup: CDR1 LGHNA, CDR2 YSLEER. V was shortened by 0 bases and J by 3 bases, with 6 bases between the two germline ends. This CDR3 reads CASSQDRGYNSPLHF. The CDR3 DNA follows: TGCGCCAGCAGCCAAGATCGGGGCTATAATTCACCCCTCCACTTT.

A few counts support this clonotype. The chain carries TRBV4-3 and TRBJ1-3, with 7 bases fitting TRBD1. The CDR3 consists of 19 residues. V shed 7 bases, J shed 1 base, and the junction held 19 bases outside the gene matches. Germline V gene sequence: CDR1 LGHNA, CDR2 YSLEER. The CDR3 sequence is CASTSPAGGSFISGNTIYF. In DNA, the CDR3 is TGCGCCAGCACCTCCCCGGCAGGGGGGAGTTTTATTTCTGGAAACACCATATATTTT.

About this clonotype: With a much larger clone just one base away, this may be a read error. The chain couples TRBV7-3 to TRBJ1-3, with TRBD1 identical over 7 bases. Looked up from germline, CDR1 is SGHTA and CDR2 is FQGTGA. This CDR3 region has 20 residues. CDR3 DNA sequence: TGTGCCGGCAGCTTAACCGGACAGGAACGGTCCCGGATCTCTGGAAACACCATATATTTT. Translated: CAGSLTGQERSRISGNTIYF.

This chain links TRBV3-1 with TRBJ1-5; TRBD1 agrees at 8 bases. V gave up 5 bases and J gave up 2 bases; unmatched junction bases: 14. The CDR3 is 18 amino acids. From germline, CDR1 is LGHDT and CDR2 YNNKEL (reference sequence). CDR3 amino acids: CASSAHIVGTGGNQPQHF. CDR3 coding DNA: TGTGCCAGCAGCGCACACATAGTCGGGACAGGCGGCAATCAGCCCCAGCATTTT.

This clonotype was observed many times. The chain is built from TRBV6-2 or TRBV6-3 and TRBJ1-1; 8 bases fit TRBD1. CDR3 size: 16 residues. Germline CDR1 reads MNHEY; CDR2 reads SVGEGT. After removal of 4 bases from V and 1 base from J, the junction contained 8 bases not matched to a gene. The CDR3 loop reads CASSSDRGSWNTEAFF. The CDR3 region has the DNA TGTGCCAGCAGTTCAGACAGGGGATCATGGAACACTGAAGCTTTCTTT.

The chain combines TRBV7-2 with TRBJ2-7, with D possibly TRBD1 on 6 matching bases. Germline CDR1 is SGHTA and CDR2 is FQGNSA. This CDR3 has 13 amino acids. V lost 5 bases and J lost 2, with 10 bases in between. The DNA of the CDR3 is TGTGCCAGCAGCGTCCGGGACACCTACGAGCAGTACTTC. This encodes CASSVRDTYEQYF.

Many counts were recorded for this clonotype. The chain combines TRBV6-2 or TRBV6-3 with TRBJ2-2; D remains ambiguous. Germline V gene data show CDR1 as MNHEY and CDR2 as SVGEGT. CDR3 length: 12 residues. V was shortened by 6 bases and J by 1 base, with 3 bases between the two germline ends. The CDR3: CASSRNTGELFF. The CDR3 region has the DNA TGTGCCAGCAGCCGGAACACCGGGGAGCTGTTTTTT.

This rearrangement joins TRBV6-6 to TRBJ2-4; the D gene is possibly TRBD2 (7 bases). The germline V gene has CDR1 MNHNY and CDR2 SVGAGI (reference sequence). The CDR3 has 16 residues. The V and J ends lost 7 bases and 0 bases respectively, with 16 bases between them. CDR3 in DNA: TGTGCCAGCACCAAAGGGGGGGAATTAGCCAAAAACATTCAGTACTTC. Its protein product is CASTKGGELAKNIQYF.

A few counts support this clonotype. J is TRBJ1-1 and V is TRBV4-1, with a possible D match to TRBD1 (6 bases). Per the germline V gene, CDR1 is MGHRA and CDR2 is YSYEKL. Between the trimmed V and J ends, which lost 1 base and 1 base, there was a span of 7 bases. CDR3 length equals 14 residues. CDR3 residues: CASSQVGQNTEAFF. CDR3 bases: TGCGCCAGCAGCCAAGTGGGACAGAACACTGAAGCTTTCTTT.

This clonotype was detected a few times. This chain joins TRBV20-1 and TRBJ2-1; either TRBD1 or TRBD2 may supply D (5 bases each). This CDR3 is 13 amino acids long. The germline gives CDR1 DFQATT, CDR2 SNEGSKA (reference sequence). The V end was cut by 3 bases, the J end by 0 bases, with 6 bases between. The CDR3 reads CSARGDSYNEQFF. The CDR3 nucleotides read TGCAGTGCTAGGGGGGACTCCTACAATGAGCAGTTCTTC.

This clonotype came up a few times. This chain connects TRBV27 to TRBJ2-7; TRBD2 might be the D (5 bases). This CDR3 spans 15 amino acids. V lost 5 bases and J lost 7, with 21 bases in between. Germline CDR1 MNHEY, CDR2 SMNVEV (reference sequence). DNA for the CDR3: TGTGCCAGCAGTCCTAGTCGGGGATTGGCTCAGGAGCAGTACTTC. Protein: CASSPSRGLAQEQYF.

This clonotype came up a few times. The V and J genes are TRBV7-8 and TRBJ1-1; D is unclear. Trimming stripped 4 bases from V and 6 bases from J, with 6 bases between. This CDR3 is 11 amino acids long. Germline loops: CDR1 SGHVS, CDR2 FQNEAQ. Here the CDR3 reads CASSSNAEAFF. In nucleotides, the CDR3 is TGTGCCAGCAGCTCAAATGCTGAAGCTTTCTTT. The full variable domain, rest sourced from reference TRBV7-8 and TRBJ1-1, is GAGVSQSPRYKVAKRGQDVALRCDPISGHVSLFWYQQALGQGPEFLTYFQNEAQLDKSGLPSDRFFAERPEGSVSTLKIQRTQQEDSAVYLCASSSNAEAFFGQGTRLTVV.

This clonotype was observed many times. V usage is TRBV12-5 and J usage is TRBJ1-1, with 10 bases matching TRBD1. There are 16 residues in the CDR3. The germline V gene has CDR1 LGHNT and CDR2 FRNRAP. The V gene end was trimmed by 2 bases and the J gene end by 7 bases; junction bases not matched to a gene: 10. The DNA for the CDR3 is TGTGCTAGTGGTTTGACCCCGACAGGGGGCCGTGATGAAGCTTTCTTT. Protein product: CASGLTPTGGRDEAFF.

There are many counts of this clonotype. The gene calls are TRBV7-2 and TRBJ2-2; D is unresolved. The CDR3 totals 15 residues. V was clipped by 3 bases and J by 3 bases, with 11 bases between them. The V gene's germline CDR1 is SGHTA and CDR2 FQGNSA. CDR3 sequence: CASSFITAYTGELFF. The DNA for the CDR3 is TGTGCCAGCAGCTTCATAACAGCATACACCGGGGAGCTGTTTTTT.

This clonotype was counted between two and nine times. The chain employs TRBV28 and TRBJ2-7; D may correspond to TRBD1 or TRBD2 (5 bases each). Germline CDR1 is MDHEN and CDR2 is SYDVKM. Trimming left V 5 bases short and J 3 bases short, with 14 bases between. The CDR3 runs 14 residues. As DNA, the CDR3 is TGTGCCAGCAGTACTCCGGGACGACTCTACGAGCAGTACTTC. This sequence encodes CASSTPGRLYEQYF.

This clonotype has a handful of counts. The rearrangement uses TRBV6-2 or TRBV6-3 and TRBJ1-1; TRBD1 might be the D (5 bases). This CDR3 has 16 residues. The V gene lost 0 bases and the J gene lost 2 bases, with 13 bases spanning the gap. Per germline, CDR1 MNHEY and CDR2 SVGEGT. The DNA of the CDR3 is TGTGCCAGCAGTTACTCGCAGGGATTTGGAAACACTGAAGCTTTCTTT. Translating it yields CASSYSQGFGNTEAFF.

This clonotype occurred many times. CDR3 residues: CASSETANQPQHF. The CDR3 DNA follows: TGTGCCAGCAGCGAGACAGCCAATCAGCCCCAGCATTTT. V usage is TRBV6-2 or TRBV6-3 and J usage is TRBJ1-5; a possible D gene is TRBD1 (5 bases). From germline, CDR1 is MNHEY and CDR2 SVGEGT. V shed 6 bases and J shed 3 bases, with 9 bases lying between them. The CDR3 consists of 13 residues.

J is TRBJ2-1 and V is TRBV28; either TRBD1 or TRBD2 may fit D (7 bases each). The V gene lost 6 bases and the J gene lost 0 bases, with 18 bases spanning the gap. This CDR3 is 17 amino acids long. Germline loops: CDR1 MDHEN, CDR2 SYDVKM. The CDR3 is CASSLNAGDSSYNEQFF. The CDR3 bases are TGTGCCAGCAGCCTTAACGCGGGGGACAGCTCCTACAATGAGCAGTTCTTC.

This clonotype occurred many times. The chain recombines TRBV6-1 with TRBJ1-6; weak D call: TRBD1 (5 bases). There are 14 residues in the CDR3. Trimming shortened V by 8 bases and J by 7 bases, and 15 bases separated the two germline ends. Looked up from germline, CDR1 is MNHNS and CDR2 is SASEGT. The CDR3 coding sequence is TGTGCCAGCTTAACGGGGGTTGAAAATTCACCCCTCCACTTT. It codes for CASLTGVENSPLHF.

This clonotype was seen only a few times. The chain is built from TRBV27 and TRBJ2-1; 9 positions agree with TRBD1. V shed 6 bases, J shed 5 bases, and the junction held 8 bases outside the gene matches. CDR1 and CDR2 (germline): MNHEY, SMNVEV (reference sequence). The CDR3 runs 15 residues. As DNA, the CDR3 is TGTGCCAGCAGATTTAGGACAGGGGCACACAATGAGCAGTTCTTC. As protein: CASRFRTGAHNEQFF.

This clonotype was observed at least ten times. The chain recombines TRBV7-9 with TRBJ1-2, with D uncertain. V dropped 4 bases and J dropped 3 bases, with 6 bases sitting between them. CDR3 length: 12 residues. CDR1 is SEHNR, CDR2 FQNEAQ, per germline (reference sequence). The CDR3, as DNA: TGTGCCAGCAGCTCGACCGACTATGGCTACACCTTC. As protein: CASSSTDYGYTF.

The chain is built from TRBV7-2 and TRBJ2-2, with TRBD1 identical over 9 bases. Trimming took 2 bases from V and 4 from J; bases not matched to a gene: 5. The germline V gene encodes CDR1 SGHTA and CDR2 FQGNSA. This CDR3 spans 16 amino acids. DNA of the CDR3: TGTGCCAGCAGCTTAAGGACAGGGGTATTCACCGGGGAGCTGTTTTTT. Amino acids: CASSLRTGVFTGELFF.

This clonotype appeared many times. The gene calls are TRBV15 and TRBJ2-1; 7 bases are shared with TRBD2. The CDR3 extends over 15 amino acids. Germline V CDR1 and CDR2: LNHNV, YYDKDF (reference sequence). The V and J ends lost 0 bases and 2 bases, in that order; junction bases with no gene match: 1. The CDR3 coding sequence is TGTGCCACCAGCAGAGAGAGCGGGGCCTACAATGAGCAGTTCTTC. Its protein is CATSRESGAYNEQFF.

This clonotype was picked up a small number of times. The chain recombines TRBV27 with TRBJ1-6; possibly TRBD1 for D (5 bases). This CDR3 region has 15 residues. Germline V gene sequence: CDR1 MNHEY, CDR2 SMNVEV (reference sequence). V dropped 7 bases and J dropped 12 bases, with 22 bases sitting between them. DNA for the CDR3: TGTGCCAGCACCACCGGGACGGCCCTGAATCGACCCCTCCACTTT. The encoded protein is CASTTGTALNRPLHF.

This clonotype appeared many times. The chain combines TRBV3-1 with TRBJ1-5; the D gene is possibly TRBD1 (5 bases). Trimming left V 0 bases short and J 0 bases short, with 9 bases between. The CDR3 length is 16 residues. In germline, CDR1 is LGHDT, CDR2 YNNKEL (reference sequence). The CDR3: CASSQDGGNSNQPQHF. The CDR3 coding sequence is TGTGCCAGCAGCCAAGACGGGGGGAATAGCAATCAGCCCCAGCATTTT.

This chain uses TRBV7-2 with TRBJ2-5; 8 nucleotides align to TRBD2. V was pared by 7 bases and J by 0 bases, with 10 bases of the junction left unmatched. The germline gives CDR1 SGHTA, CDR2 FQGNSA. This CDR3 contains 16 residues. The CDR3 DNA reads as TGTGCCAGCACATTGGGAACGGGGGGGTACCAAGAGACCCAGTACTTC. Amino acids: CASTLGTGGYQETQYF.